Described below is a single T cell receptor beta chain sequence and its context. Its antigen remains unidentified. The source of the sample is a study of identical twins. Via MiXCR, TCRdb re-called the 5' RACE reads, giving one row per CDR3 protein. The sample yields approximately 210,000 distinct CDR3 sequences, around a tenth seen once. Whole-study findings and limits: Cross-sectional statistical analysis, not tracking of the same donors, underpinned the conclusions. Twins shared beta out-of-frame sequences in excess, but this excess was weaker. Monozygotic twins shared more out-of-frame TCR alpha than recombination models predicted. Abundant cord blood beta clonotypes carried fewer insertions; memory repertoires showed none.

This CDR3 comprises 14 residues. The J segment lost 9 bases and the V segment lost 3 bases, leaving 7 bases of the junction unmatched. This rearrangement joins TRBV12-3 or TRBV12-4 to TRBJ2-1; 8 bases are a match to TRBD2. The sequenced sample consisted of memory (CD45RO+) T cells sorted from blood. The sequence came from a woman aged 18-29 years in good health. CDR3 DNA: TGTGCCAGCAGTTTCAGCGGGAGTTTGATTGAGCAGTTCTTC. Translated: CASSFSGSLIEQFF.